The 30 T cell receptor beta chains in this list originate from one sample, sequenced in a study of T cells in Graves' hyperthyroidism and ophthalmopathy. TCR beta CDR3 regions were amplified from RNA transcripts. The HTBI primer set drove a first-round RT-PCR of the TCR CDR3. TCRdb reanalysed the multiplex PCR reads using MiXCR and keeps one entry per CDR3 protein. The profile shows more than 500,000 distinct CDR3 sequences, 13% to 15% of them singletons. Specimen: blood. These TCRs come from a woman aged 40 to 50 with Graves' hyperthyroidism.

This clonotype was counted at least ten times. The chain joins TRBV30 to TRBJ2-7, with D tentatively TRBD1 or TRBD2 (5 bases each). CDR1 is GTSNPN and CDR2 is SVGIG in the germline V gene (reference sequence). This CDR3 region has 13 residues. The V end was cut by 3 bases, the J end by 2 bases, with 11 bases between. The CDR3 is CAWSGTPTYEQYF. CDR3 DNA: TGTGCCTGGAGCGGGACCCCGACCTACGAGCAGTACTTC.

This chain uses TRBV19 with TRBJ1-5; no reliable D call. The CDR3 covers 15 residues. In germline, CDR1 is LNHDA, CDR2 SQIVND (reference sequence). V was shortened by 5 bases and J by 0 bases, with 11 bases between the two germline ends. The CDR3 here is CASSLRDLSNQPQHF. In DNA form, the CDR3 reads TGTGCCAGTAGTCTCCGGGATCTTAGCAATCAGCCCCAGCATTTT.

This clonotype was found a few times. CDR3 in amino acids: CASSVSATGEGYTF. The CDR3 coding sequence is TGTGCCAGCAGCGTATCTGCTACAGGGGAAGGCTACACCTTC. The V and J genes are TRBV9 and TRBJ1-2; 7 bases are shared with TRBD1. Losses at the gene ends were 1 base for V and 8 bases for J; bases not matched to a gene: 8. This CDR3 has 14 residues. The germline V gene has CDR1 SGDLS and CDR2 YYNGEE.

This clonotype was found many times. The CDR3 loop reads CASSETATYNEQFF. For the CDR3, the DNA is TGTGCCAGCAGTGAAACAGCTACCTACAATGAGCAGTTCTTC. The chain recombines TRBV2 with TRBJ2-1; no clear D. V lost 2 bases and J lost 2, with 7 bases in between. The CDR3 runs to 14 residues. Looked up from germline, CDR1 is SNHLY and CDR2 is FYNNEI.

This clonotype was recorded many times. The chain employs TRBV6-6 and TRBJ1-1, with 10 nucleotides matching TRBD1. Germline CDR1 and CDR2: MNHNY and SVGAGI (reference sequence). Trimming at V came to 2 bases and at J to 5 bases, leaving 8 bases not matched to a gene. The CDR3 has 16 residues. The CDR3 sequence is CASSYTRQGAKTEAFF. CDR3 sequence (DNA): TGTGCCAGCAGTTACACCCGACAGGGGGCTAAAACTGAAGCTTTCTTT.

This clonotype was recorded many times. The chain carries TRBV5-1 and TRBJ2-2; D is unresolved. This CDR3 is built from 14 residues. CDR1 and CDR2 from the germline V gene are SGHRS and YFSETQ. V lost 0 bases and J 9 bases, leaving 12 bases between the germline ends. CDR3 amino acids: CASSLGAAVRELFF. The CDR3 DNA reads TGCGCCAGCAGCTTGGGGGCGGCCGTACGGGAGCTGTTTTTT. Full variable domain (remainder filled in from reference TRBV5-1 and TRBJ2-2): KAGVTQTPRYLIKTRGQQVTLSCSPISGHRSVSWYQQTPGQGLQFLFEYFSETQRNKGNFPGRFSGRQFSNSRSEMNVSTLELGDSALYLCASSLGAAVRELFFGEGSRLTVL.

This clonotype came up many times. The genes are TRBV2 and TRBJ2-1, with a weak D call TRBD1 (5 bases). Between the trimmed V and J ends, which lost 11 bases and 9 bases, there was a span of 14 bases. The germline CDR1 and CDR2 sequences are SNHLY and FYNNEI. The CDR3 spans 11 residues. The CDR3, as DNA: TGTGCCTCCGGTGGGGCTGGTGAGCAGTTCTTC. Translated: CASGGAGEQFF.

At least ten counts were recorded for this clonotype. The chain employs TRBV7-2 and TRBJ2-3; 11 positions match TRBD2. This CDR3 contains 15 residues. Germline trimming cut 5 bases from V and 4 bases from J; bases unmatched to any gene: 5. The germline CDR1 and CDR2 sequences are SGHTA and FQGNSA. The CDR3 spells CASSVLAGAPDTQYF. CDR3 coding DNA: TGTGCCAGCAGCGTACTAGCGGGAGCCCCAGATACGCAGTATTTT.

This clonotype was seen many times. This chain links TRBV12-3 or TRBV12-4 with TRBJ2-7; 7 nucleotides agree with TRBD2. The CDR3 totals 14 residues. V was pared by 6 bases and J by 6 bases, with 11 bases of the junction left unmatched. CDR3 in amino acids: CASRLADWPSEQYF. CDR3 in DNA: TGTGCCAGCAGGCTAGCGGATTGGCCCTCCGAGCAGTACTTC.

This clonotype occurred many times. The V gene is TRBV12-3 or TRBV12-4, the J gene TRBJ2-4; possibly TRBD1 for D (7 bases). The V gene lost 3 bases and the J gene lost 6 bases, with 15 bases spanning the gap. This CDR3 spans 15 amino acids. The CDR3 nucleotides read TGTGCCAGCAGTTTGACATCAGGGGGAGGAAACATTCAGTACTTC. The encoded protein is CASSLTSGGGNIQYF.

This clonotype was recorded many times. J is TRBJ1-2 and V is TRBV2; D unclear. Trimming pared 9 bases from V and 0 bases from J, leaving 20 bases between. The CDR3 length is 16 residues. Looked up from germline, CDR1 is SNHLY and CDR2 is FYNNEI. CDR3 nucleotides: TGTGCCAGAAATACAAAAGCGGTACTTACTAACTATGGCTACACCTTC. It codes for CARNTKAVLTNYGYTF.

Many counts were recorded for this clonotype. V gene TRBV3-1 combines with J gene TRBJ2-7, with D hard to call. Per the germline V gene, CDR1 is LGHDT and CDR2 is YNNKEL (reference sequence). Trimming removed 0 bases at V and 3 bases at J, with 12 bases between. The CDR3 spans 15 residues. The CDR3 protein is CASSQDSVVGYEQYF. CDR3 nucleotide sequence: TGTGCCAGCAGCCAAGATTCAGTAGTCGGCTACGAGCAGTACTTC.

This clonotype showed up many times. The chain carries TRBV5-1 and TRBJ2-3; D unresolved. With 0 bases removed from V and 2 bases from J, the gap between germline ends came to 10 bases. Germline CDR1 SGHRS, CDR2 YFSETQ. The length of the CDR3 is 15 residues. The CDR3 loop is CASSLEDPSTDTQYF. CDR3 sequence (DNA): TGCGCCAGCAGCTTGGAGGATCCCTCCACAGATACGCAGTATTTT. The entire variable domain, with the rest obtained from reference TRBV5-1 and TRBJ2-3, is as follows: KAGVTQTPRYLIKTRGQQVTLSCSPISGHRSVSWYQQTPGQGLQFLFEYFSETQRNKGNFPGRFSGRQFSNSRSEMNVSTLELGDSALYLCASSLEDPSTDTQYFGPGTRLTVL.

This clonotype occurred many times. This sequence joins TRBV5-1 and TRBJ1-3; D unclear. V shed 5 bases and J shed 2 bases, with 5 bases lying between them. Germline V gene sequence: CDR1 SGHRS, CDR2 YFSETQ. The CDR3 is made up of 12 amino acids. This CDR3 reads CASSGPGNTIYF. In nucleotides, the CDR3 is TGCGCCAGCAGTGGGCCTGGAAACACCATATATTTT.

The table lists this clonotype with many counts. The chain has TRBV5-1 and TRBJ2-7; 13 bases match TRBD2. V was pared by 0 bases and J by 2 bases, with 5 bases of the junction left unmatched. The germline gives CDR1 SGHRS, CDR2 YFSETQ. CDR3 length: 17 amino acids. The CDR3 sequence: CASSLGLAGGRTYEQYF. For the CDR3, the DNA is TGCGCCAGCAGCTTGGGACTAGCGGGAGGACGGACCTACGAGCAGTACTTC.

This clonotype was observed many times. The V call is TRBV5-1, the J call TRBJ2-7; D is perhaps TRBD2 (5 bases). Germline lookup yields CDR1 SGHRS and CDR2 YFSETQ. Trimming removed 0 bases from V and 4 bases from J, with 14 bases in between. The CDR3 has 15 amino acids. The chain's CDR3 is CASSLESTRAYEQYF. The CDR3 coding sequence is TGCGCCAGCAGCTTGGAGAGTACTAGGGCATACGAGCAGTACTTC.

The DNA of the CDR3 is TGTGCCAGCAGCCAACCGGAAGATGAAAAACTGTTTTTT. Translation gives CASSQPEDEKLFF. This chain links TRBV3-1 with TRBJ1-4; no definite D call. Germline V lookup: CDR1 LGHDT, CDR2 YNNKEL (reference sequence). The V end lost 2 bases, the J end lost 6 bases, and 7 bases lay between the germline ends. The CDR3 covers 13 residues. The entire variable domain, with the rest obtained from reference TRBV3-1 and TRBJ1-4, is as follows: DTAVSQTPKYLVTQMGNDKSIKCEQNLGHDTMYWYKQDSKKFLKIMFSYNNKELIINETVPNRFSPKSPDKAHLNLHINSLELGDSAVYFCASSQPEDEKLFFGSGTQLSVL.

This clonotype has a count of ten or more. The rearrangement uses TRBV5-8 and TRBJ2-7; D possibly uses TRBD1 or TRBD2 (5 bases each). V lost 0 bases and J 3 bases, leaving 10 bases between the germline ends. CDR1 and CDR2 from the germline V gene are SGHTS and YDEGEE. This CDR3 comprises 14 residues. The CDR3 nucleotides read TGTGCCAGCAGCTTGGAAGGGACCAGCTACGAGCAGTACTTC. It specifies CASSLEGTSYEQYF. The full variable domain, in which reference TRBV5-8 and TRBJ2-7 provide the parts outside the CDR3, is EAGVTQSPTHLIKTRGQQATLRCSPISGHTSVYWYQQALGLGLQFLLWYDEGEERNRGNFPPRFSGRQFPNYSSELNVNALELEDSALYLCASSLEGTSYEQYFGPGTRLTVT.

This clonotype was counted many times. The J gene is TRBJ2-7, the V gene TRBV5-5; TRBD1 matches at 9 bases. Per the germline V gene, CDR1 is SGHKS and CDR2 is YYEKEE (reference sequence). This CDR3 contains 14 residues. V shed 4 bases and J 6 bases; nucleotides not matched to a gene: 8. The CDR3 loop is CASSPRGQGSEQYF. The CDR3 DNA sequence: TGTGCCAGCAGCCCACGTGGACAGGGGAGCGAGCAGTACTTC.

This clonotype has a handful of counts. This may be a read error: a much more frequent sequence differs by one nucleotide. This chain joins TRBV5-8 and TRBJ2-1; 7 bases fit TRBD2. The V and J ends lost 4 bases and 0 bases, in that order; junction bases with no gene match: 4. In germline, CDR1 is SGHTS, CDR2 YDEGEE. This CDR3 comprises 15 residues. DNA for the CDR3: TGTGCCAGCAGCCCAAGCGGGATCTCCTACAATGAGCAGTTCTTC. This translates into CASSPSGISYNEQFF.

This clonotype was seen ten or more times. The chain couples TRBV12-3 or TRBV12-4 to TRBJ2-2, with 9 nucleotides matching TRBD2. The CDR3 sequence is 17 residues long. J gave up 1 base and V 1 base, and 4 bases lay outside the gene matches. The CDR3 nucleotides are TGTGCCAGCAGTTTAGTACCTAGCGGGATGAACACCGGGGAGCTGTTTTTT. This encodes CASSLVPSGMNTGELFF.

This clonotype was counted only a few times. CDR3 protein: CASTLGGLANNEQFF. The CDR3 nucleotides are TGTGCCAGTACCTTGGGGGGACTAGCTAACAATGAGCAGTTCTTC. The rearrangement uses TRBV19 and TRBJ2-1; TRBD2 agrees at 9 bases. With 7 bases clipped from V and 5 bases from J, the junction kept 9 bases outside the gene matches. The germline V gene encodes CDR1 LNHDA and CDR2 SQIVND (reference sequence). The CDR3 covers 15 residues.

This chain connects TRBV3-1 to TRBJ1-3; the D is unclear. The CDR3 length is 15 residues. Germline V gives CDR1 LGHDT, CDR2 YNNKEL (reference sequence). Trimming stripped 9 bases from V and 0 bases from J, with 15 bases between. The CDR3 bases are TGTGCCAGTGCTCCGACTGCGAGCTCTGGAAACACCATATATTTT. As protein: CASAPTASSGNTIYF.

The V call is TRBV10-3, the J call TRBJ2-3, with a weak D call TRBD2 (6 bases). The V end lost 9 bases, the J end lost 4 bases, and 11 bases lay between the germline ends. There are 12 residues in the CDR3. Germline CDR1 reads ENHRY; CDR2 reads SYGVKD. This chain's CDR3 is CAMGGAADTQYF. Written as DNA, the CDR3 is TGTGCCATGGGGGGAGCGGCAGATACGCAGTATTTT.

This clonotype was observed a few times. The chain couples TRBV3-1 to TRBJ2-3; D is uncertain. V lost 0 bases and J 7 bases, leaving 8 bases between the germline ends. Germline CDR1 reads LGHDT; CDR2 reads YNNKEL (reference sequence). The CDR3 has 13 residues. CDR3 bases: TGTGCCAGCAGCCAAGATTCGCAATATACGCAGTATTTT. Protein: CASSQDSQYTQYF.

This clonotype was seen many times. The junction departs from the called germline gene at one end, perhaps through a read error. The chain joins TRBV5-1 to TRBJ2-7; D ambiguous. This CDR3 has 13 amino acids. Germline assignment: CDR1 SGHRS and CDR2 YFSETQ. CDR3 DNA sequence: TGTGCCAGCAGCTTAGAGGTCTCCTACGAGCAGTACTTC. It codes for CASSLEVSYEQYF.

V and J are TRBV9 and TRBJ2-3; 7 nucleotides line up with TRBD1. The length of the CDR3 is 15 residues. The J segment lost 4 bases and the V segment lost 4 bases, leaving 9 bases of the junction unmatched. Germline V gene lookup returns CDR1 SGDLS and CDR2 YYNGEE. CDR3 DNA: TGTGCCAGCAGCCCCCGACAGGGTCAGGCAGATACGCAGTATTTT. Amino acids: CASSPRQGQADTQYF.

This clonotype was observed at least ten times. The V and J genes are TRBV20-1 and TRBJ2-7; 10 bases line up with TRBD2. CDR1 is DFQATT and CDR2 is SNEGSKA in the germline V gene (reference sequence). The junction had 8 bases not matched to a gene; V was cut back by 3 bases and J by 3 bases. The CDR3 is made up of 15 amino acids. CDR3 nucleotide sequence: TGCAGTGCTAGGGGAGTAGGACTAGCGGACTACGAGCAGTACTTC. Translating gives CSARGVGLADYEQYF.

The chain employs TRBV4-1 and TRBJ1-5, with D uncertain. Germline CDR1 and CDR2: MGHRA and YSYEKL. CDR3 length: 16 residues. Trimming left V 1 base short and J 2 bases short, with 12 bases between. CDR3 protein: CASSQGINGGNQPQHF. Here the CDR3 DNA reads TGCGCCAGCAGCCAAGGGATCAACGGTGGCAATCAGCCCCAGCATTTT.

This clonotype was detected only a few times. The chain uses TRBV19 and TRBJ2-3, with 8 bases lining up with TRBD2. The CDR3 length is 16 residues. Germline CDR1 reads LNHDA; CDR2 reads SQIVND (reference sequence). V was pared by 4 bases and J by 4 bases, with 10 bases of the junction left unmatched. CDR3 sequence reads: CASSTAWAGGSDTQYF. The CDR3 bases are TGTGCCAGTAGTACCGCCTGGGCGGGAGGTTCAGATACGCAGTATTTT.